This T cell receptor beta chain was sequenced for a study of cytomegalovirus exposure and HLA in healthy donors. With regard to this clone: Its antigen is undetermined.

There are 14 residues in the CDR3. Trimming removed 3 bases from V and 4 bases from J; junction bases left unmatched: 6. Looked up from germline, CDR1 is SNHLY and CDR2 is FYNNEI. PCR involved 60 Vbeta and 13 Jbeta primers. Libraries were prepared by immunoSEQ multiplex PCR; TCRdb keeps only in-frame clonotypes and omits some of them. The table for this sample gives about 140,000 clones. Whole-study results and caveats: Sequencing probably produced one cluster of sequence variants that were highly shared.

This sequence was found in a male donor in good health and CMV-seronegative. Material for sequencing was PBMCs. The rearrangement uses TRBV2 and TRBJ2-7, with 7 bases that match TRBD2. The CDR3 here is CASSERELSYEQYF. CDR3 DNA: TGTGCCAGCAGTGAGCGGGAGCTATCATACGAGCAGTACTTC. Filled out from reference TRBV2 and TRBJ2-7, the complete variable domain reads EPEVTQTPSHQVTQMGQEVILRCVPISNHLYFYWYRQILGQKVEFLVSFYNNEISEKSEIFDDQFSVERPDGSNFTLKIRSTKLEDSAMYFCASSERELSYEQYFGPGTRLTVT.